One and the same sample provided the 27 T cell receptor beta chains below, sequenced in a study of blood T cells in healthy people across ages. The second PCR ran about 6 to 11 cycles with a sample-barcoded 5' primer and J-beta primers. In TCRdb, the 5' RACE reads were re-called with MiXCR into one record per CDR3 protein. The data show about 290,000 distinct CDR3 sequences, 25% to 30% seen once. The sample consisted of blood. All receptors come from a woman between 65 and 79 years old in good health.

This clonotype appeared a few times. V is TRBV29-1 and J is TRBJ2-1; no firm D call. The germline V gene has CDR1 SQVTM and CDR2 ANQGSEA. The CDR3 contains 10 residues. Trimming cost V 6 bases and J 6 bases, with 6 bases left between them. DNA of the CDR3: TGCAGCGTCCAGGTCAATGAGCAGTTCTTC. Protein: CSVQVNEQFF.

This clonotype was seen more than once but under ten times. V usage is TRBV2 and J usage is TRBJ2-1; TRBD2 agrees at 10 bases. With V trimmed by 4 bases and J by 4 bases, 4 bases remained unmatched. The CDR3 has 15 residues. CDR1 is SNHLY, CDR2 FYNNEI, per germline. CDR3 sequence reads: CASSATSGLYNEQFF. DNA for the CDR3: TGTGCCAGCAGTGCGACTAGCGGGCTGTACAATGAGCAGTTCTTC.

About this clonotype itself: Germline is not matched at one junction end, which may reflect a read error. The CDR3 spells CANSLQKTDRGRETQYF. CDR3 coding DNA: TGTGCCAACAGCCTTCAGAAGACGGACAGGGGACGAGAGACCCAGTACTTC. The gene calls are TRBV3-1 and TRBJ2-5; 9 bases map to TRBD1. The germline CDR1 and CDR2 sequences are LGHDT and YNNKEL (reference sequence). The CDR3 is 17 residues long.

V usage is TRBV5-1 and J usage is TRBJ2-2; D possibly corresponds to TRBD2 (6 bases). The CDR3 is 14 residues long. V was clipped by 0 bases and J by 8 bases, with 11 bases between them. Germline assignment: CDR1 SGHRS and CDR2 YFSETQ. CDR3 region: CASSLGDSWGELFF. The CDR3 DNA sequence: TGCGCCAGCAGCTTGGGGGACTCCTGGGGGGAGCTGTTTTTT.

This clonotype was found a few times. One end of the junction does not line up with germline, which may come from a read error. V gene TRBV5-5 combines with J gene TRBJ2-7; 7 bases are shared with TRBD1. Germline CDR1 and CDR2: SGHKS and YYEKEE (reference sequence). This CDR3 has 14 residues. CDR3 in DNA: TGTGCCAGCAGCTTGTGGGACAGCTCCTACGAGCAGCACTTC. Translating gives CASSLWDSSYEQHF.

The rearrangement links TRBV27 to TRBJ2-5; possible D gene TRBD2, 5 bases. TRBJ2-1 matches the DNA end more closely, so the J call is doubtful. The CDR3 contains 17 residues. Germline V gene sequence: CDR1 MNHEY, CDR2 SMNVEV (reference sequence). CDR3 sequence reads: CASSSASGERNYNEQFF. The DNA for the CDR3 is TGTGCCAGCAGCTCGGCTTCCGGCGAGCGGAATTACAATGAGCAGTTCTTC.

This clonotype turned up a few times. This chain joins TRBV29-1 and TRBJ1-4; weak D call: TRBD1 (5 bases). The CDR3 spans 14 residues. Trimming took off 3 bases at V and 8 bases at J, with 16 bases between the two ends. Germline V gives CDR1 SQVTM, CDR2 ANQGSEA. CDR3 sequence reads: CSVEGPGKGEKLFF. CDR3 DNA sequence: TGCAGCGTTGAGGGCCCGGGGAAGGGGGAAAAACTGTTTTTT.

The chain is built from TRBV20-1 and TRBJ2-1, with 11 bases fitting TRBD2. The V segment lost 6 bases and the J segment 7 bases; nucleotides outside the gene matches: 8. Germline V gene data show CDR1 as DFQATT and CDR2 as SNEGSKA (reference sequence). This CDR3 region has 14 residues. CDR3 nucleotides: TGCAGTGCCCAGCCAGCTAGCGGGAGGAATGAGCAGTTCTTC. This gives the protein CSAQPASGRNEQFF.

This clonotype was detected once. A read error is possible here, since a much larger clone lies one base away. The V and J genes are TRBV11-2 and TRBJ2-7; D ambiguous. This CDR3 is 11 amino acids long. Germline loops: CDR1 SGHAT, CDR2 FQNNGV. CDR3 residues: CACSLTYEQYF. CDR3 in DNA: TGTGCCTGCAGCTTAACCTACGAGCAGTACTTC. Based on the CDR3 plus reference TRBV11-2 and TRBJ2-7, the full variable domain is EAGVAQSPRYKIIEKRQSVAFWCNPISGHATLYWYQQILGQGPKLLIQFQNNGVVDDSQLPKDRFSAERLKGVDSTLKIQPAKLEDSAVYLCACSLTYEQYFGPGTRLTVT.

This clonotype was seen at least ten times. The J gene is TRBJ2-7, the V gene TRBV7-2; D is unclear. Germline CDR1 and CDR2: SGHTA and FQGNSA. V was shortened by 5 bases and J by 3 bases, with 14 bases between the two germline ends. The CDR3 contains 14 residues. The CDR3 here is CASSLTPGDYEQYF. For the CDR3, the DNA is TGTGCCAGCAGCCTAACACCTGGGGACTACGAGCAGTACTTC.

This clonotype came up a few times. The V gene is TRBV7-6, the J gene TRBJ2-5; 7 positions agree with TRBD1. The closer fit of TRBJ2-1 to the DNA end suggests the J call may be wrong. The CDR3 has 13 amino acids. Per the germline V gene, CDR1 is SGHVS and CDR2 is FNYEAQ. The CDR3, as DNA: TGTGCCAGCAGCCCATCGGGACAGACCGAGCAGTTCTTC. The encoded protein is CASSPSGQTEQFF.

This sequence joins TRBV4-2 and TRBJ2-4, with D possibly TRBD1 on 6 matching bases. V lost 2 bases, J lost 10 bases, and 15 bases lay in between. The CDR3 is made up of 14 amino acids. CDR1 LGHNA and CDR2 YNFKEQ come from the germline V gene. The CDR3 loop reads CASSQTGTREIQYF. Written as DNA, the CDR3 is TGTGCCAGCAGCCAAACCGGGACAAGGGAGATTCAGTACTTC.

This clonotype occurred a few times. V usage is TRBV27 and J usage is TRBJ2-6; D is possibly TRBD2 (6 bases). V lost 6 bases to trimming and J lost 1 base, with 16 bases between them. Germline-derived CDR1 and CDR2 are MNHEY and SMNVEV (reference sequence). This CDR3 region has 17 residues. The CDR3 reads CASRKAGSGSGANVLTF. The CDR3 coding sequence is TGTGCCAGCAGGAAAGCGGGTTCAGGTTCTGGGGCCAACGTCCTGACTTTC.

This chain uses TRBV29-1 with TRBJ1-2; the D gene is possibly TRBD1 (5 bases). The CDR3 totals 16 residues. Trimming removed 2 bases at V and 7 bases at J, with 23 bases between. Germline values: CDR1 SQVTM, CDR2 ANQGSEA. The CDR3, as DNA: TGCAGCGTTGAAAAGGTGTCGGGGGTTCGGATGGGTGGCTACACCTTC. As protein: CSVEKVSGVRMGGYTF.

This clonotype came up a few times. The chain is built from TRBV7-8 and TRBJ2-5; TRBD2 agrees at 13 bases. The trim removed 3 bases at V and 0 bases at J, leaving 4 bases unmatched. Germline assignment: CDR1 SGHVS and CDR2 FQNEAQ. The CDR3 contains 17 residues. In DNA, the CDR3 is TGTGCCAGCAGCTTTACCGGGACTAGCGGGGACCAAGAGACCCAGTACTTC. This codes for CASSFTGTSGDQETQYF.

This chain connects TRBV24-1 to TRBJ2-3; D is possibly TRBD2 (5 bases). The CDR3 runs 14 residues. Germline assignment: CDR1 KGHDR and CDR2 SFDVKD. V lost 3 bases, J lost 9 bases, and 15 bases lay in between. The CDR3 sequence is CATSDEPTRRTQYF. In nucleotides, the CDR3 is TGTGCCACCAGTGATGAGCCCACAAGGAGGACGCAGTATTTT.

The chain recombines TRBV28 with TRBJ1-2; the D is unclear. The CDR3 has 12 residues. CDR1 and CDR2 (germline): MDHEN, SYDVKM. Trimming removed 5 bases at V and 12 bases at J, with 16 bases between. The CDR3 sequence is CASSQSSSIHTF. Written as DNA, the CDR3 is TGTGCCAGCAGTCAGAGTTCGTCGATCCACACCTTC.

In DNA form, the CDR3 reads TGTGCCAGCAGTTGGGGTTCCTACCGGGGGTATGATTCACCCCTCCACTTT. Protein: CASSWGSYRGYDSPLHF. The chain joins TRBV12-3 or TRBV12-4 to TRBJ1-6; D is perhaps TRBD1 (5 bases). V lost 4 bases to trimming and J lost 8 bases, with 21 bases between them. This CDR3 contains 17 residues.

This CDR3 is CASSQGQWDPNTGELFF. In DNA, the CDR3 is TGTGCCAGCAGCCAAGGACAGTGGGATCCGAACACCGGGGAGCTGTTTTTT. The chain links TRBV11-1 to TRBJ2-2; a possible D gene is TRBD1 (6 bases). With 5 bases removed from V and 0 bases from J, the gap between germline ends came to 16 bases. CDR3 length: 17 residues. Germline V gene data show CDR1 as SGHAT and CDR2 as FQDESV (reference sequence).

The CDR3 DNA reads TGTGCCACCCTAGCGGGAGCGACCTCCAATGAGCAGTTCTTC. Residues: CATLAGATSNEQFF. The genes are TRBV15 and TRBJ2-5; 10 bases fit TRBD2. The end of the DNA aligns better with TRBJ2-1, so the J call may be wrong. Germline CDR1 is LNHNV and CDR2 is YYDKDF (reference sequence). The CDR3 runs to 14 residues.

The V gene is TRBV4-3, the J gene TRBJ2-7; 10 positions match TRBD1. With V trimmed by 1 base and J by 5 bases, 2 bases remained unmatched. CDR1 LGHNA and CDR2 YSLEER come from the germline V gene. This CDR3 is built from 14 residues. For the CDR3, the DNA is TGCGCCAGCAGCCAAGGGACAGGGGGAAACGAGCAGTACGTC. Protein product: CASSQGTGGNEQYV.

CDR3 in DNA: TGTGCCAGCAGCCAAGAGACTAGCGCAGAGCAGTTCTTC. It encodes CASSQETSAEQFF. The J gene is TRBJ2-1, the V gene TRBV14, with 8 positions matching TRBD2. CDR1 is SGHDN, CDR2 FVKESK, per germline. The CDR3 covers 13 residues. V was clipped by 0 bases and J by 10 bases; unmatched bases: 2.

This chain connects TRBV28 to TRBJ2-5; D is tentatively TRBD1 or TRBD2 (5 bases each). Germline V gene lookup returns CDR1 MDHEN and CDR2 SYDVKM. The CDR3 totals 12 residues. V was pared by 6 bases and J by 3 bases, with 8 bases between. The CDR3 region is CASRGVKETQYF. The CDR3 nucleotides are TGTGCCAGCAGGGGGGTCAAAGAGACCCAGTACTTC.

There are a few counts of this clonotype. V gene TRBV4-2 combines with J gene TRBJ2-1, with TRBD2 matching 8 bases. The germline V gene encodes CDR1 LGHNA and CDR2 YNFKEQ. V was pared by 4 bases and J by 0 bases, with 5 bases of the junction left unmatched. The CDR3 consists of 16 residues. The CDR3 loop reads CASSLTSAGSYNEQFF. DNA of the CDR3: TGTGCCAGCAGCCTGACTAGCGCTGGCTCCTACAATGAGCAGTTCTTC.

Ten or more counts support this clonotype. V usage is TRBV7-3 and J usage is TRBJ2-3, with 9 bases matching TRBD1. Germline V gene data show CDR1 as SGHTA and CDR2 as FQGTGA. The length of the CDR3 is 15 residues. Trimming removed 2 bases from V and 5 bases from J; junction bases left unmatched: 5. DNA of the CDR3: TGTGCCAGCAGCTTATGGGGACAGGGAGGAGATACGCAGTATTTT. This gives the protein CASSLWGQGGDTQYF.

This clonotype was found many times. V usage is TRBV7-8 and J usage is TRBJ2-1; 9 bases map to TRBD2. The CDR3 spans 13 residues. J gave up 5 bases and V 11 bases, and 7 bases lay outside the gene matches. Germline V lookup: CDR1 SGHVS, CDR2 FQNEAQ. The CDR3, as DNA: TGTGCCTCAGAGACTAGCGGAAACAATGAGCAGTTCTTC. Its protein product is CASETSGNNEQFF.

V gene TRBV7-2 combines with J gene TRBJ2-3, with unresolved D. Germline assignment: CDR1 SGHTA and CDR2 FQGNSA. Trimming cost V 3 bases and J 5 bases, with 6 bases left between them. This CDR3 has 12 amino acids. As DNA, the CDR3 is TGTGCCAGCAGCTTCGATGTAGATACGCAGTATTTT. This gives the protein CASSFDVDTQYF.